This T cell receptor (beta chain) was sequenced for a study of identical twins. Study results and caveats: Monozygotic twins shared more out-of-frame TCR alpha than recombination models predicted.

This clonotype was found many times. What it recognizes is unknown. Germline CDR1 and CDR2: ENHRY and SYGVKD. V lost 6 bases and J 7 bases, leaving 22 bases between the germline ends. The CDR3 extends over 15 amino acids. Template switching added a universal primer binding site, and final cDNA carried unique molecular identifiers. Each CDR3 protein gets one entry after TCRdb re-called the 5' RACE reads with MiXCR. The sample has roughly 570,000 distinct CDR3 sequences; 9.6% are singletons. These records were also assigned to another study, of yellow fever vaccine responses in identical twins.

The rearrangement uses TRBV10-3 and TRBJ2-7; perhaps D is TRBD1 or TRBD2 (6 bases each). The sequence came from a woman between 18 and 29 years old in good health. The material sequenced was PBMCs. The CDR3 loop reads CAISRGQTLGEEQYF. Here the CDR3 DNA reads TGTGCCATCAGCCGGGGGCAGACTCTTGGGGAGGAGCAGTACTTC.